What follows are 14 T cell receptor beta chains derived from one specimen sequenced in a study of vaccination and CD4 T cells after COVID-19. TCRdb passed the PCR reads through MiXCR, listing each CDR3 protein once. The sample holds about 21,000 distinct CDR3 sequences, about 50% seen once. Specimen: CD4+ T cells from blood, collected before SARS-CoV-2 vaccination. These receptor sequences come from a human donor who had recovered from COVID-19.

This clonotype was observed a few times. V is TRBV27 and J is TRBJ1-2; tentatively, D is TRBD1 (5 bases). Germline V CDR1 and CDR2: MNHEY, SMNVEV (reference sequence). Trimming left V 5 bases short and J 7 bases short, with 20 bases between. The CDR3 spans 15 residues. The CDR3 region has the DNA TGTGCCAGCAGTGAGCTGCGGGGCGCGGTGTCTGGCTACACCTTC. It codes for CASSELRGAVSGYTF.

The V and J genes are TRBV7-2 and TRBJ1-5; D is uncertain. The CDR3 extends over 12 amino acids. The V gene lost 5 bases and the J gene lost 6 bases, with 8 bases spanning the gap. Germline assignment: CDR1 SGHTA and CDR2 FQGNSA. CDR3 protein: CASSTRGQPQHF. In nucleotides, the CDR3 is TGTGCCAGCAGCACCCGGGGTCAGCCCCAGCATTTT.

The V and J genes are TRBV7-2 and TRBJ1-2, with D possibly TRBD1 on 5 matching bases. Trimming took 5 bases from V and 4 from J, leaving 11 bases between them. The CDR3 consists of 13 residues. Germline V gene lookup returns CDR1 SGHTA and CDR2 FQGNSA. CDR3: CASSLGRIYGYTF. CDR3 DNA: TGTGCCAGCAGCCTGGGACGGATCTATGGCTACACCTTC.

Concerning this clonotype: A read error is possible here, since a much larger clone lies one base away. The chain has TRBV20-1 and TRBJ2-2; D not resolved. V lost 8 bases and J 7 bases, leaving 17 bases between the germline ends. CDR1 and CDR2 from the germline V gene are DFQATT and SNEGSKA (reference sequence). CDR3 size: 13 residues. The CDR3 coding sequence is TGCAGTCCTATTGAAAATGGGGTCGGGGAGCTGTTTTTT. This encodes CSPIENGVGELFF.

The CDR3 here is CASSPWGGPNTEAFF. CDR3 nucleotides: TGTGCCAGCAGCCCTTGGGGGGGACCGAACACTGAAGCTTTCTTT. The chain uses TRBV6-1 and TRBJ1-1; perhaps TRBD1 as D (5 bases). This CDR3 region has 15 residues. V was pared by 6 bases and J by 1 base, with 15 bases between. Looked up from germline, CDR1 is MNHNS and CDR2 is SASEGT.

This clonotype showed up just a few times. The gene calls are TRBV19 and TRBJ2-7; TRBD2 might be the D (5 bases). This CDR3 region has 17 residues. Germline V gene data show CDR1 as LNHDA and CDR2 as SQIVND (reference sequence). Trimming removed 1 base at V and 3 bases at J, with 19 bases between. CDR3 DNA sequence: TGTGCCAGTAGTATAGTCAGCCCCAGCGGCCCAGACTACGAGCAGTACTTC. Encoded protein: CASSIVSPSGPDYEQYF.

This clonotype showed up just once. The CDR3 region is CASSLSRVGTAGEQYF. In DNA, the CDR3 is TGTGCCAGCAGTTTATCTAGGGTCGGGACGGCCGGGGAGCAGTACTTC. The chain uses TRBV27 and TRBJ2-7, with D perhaps matching TRBD1 or TRBD2 (5 bases each). The CDR3 length is 16 residues. The V gene's germline CDR1 is MNHEY and CDR2 SMNVEV (reference sequence). Trimming left V 0 bases short and J 7 bases short, with 19 bases between.

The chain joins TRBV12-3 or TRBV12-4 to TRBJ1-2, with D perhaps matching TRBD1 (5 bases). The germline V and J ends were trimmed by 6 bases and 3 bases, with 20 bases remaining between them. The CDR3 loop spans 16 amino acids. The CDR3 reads CASSSRGRGVHYGYTF. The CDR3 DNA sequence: TGTGCCAGCAGCTCCCGGGGGAGGGGTGTGCACTATGGCTACACCTTC.

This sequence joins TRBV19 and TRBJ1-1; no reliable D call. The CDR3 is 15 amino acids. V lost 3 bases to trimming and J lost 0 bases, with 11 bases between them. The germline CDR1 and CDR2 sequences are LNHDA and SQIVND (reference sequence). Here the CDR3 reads CASSMRDTLNTEAFF. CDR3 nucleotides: TGTGCCAGTAGTATGCGTGACACCTTGAACACTGAAGCTTTCTTT.

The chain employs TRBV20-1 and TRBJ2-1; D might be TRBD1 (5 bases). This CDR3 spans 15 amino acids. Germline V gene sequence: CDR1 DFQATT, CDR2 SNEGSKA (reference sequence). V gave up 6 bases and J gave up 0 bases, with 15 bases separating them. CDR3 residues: CSAQRAGLSYNEQFF. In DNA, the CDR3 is TGCAGTGCCCAAAGGGCAGGGCTCTCCTACAATGAGCAGTTCTTC.

The CDR3 spells CAISENGGSDTQYF. The CDR3 region has the DNA TGTGCCATCAGTGAGAATGGGGGCTCGGATACGCAGTATTTT. The rearrangement links TRBV10-3 to TRBJ2-3; D might be TRBD1 (6 bases). V shed 2 bases and J shed 6 bases, with 12 bases lying between them. Germline CDR1 reads ENHRY; CDR2 reads SYGVKD. The CDR3 runs to 14 residues.

The CDR3 DNA reads as TGCAGTGCTAGCTCAGGGTGGAGGACTGAAGCTTTCTTT. This codes for CSASSGWRTEAFF. This rearrangement joins TRBV20-1 to TRBJ1-1; weak D call: TRBD1 (5 bases). The V gene's germline CDR1 is DFQATT and CDR2 SNEGSKA (reference sequence). V lost 3 bases and J lost 5, with 13 bases in between. The CDR3 covers 13 residues.

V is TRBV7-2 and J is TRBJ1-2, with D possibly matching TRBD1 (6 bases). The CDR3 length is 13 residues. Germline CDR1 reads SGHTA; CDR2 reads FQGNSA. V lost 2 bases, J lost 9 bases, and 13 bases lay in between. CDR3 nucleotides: TGTGCCAGCAGCTTAAGCCAACAGGGAAGCTACACCTTC. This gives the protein CASSLSQQGSYTF.

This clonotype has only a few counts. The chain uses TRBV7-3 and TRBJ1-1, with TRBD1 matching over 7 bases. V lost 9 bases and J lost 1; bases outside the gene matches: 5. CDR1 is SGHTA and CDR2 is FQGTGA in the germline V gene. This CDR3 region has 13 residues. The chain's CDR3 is CASRQGTNTEAFF. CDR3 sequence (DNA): TGTGCCAGTAGACAGGGTACGAACACTGAAGCTTTCTTT.